This is a list of T cell receptor beta chains from one sample in a study of identical twins. TCRdb fed the 5' RACE reads into MiXCR, producing one record per CDR3 protein. The sample includes about 690,000 distinct CDR3 sequences, 5.5% to 6.5% seen only once; the top ten take about 2%. Sequencing input: naive T cells sorted from blood. Receptor source: a man in his late teens or twenties in good health. CDR3s include the opening cysteine and the closing phenylalanine or tryptophan. The order of the fields is clone size, J gene, V gene, CDR3 protein. Only part of the rows carry a size: once, few, many, or a class if the clone is expanded.

many	TRBJ2-1	TRBV24-1	CATSDHAGTSGSSYNEQFF
few	TRBJ2-4	TRBV10-3	CAISEWDSLAKNIQYF
many	TRBJ1-3	TRBV12-3/TRBV12-4	CATRDAGAKNTIYF
many	TRBJ2-5	TRBV6-2/TRBV6-3	CASSYRTKETQYF
few	TRBJ2-2	TRBV25-1	CASSRGRADGELFF
many	TRBJ2-1	TRBV24-1	CATSDLPGTSGLNEQFF
few	TRBJ2-3	TRBV9	CASSVVGGSTDTQYF
many	TRBJ2-4	TRBV28	CASSLSDSGRDIQYF
many	TRBJ2-3	TRBV28	CACHPPGRSTDTQYF
many	TRBJ2-1	TRBV6-5	CASSYRDSGDEQFF
many	TRBJ1-1	TRBV12-3/TRBV12-4	CASSLGQGIGEAFF
.	TRBJ2-1	TRBV6-5	CASSYKPSSYNEQFF
few	TRBJ1-1	TRBV30	CALAENTEAFF
many	TRBJ2-1	TRBV6-5	CASSAPTNEQFF
.	TRBJ1-2	TRBV2	CASSEALGGYTF
few	TRBJ2-2	TRBV15	CATSRGKGLSSGELFF